The clone carrying this T cell receptor beta chain appeared a single time. Germline V gene data show CDR1 as SQVTM and CDR2 as ANQGSEA. The V gene lost 7 bases and the J gene lost 4 bases, with 20 bases spanning the gap. This CDR3 has 16 amino acids. Original data processing: Scientists estimated how many nucleated cells there were by amplifying reference gene primers. The method was immunoSEQ multiplex PCR; TCRdb's version includes in-frame clones alone and lacks a portion of them. For V, J and clone size, that table is used; D and trimming come from the DNA. The repertoire consists of 300,000 to 400,000 clones, with 75% to 90% occurring once and the leading ten covering around 1%. This entry belongs to a study of blood T cell repertoires in COVID-19. Study-level background: In each case, the material was cDNA or gDNA derived from T cells, B-cell-depleted T cells, or PBMCs.

Cohort allocation depended upon clinical history that participants reported. Sequenced material: PBMCs or T cells enriched from blood (not recorded which). The V call is TRBV29-1, the J call TRBJ2-6; possible D gene TRBD1, 5 bases. The TCR sequence derives from a man aged 18 to 29 who had recovered from COVID-19. CDR3 sequence: CSAETTTGNGANVLTF. The CDR3 nucleotides read TGCAGCGCCGAAACGACCACAGGTAACGGGGCCAACGTCCTGACTTTC.